This TCR beta chain is from a study of cytomegalovirus exposure and HLA in healthy donors. Overall study findings and caveats: Researchers reportedly found TCR beta sequences accurately predicted most subjects' HLA-A and HLA-B alleles. DRB1 showed the most TCR associations and HLA-C the fewest in a later analysis, as rates varied by HLA locus. Most CMV-associated TCR beta chains appeared HLA-restricted in a later analysis.

In the PCR, 60 Vbeta and 13 Jbeta primers were used. Some clones are missing from TCRdb's copy, which holds only in-frame ones; the method was immunoSEQ multiplex PCR. In the table there are tens of thousands of clones, approximately 79% of which are singletons. V shed 6 bases, J shed 2 bases, and the junction held 4 bases outside the gene matches. Germline CDR1 and CDR2: SNHLY and FYNNEI. The CDR3 is made up of 16 amino acids. With respect to this clone: The antigen is not known.

This TCR was sampled from a woman aged 40 to 49 in good health and CMV-seropositive. V is TRBV2 and J is TRBJ2-2; TRBD2 matches 12 bases. Sequenced sample: PBMCs. CDR3 bases: TGTGCCAGCAGGGAACTAGCGGGGGGAAACACCGGGGAGCTGTTTTTT. Translated: CASRELAGGNTGELFF.